Shown below are 23 T cell receptor beta chains from a single sample sequenced in a study of identifying expanded T cells in peripheral blood. Only in-frame clones appear in the TCRdb table, and some are missing; sequencing was by immunoSEQ multiplex PCR. The repertoire holds about 52,000 clones, with about 80% as singletons. Sequenced sample: blood. These TCRs come from a person aged 18 to 69 in good health.

This clone has more than one count but fewer than ten. J is TRBJ2-7 and V is TRBV5-1; D unresolved. Germline lookup yields CDR1 SGHRS and CDR2 YFSETQ. V was clipped by 0 bases and J by 3 bases, with 13 bases between them. There are 15 residues in the CDR3. CDR3 bases: TGCGCCAGCAGCTTGGGACAAGGCCTTATCTACGAGCAGTACTTC. Translating it yields CASSLGQGLIYEQYF.

The J gene is TRBJ2-7, the V gene TRBV7-9, with 7 bases aligning to TRBD2. V was pared by 5 bases and J by 5 bases, with 9 bases of the junction left unmatched. CDR3 length equals 14 residues. Germline V gene lookup returns CDR1 SEHNR and CDR2 FQNEAQ (reference sequence). The CDR3 region has the DNA TGTGCCAGCAGCGCTAGCGGTTATAAGGACGAGCAGTACTTC. Protein sequence: CASSASGYKDEQYF.

This clone was observed a few times. The chain employs TRBV4-2 and TRBJ2-6, with D hard to call. Per the germline V gene, CDR1 is LGHNA and CDR2 is YNFKEQ. This CDR3 is 16 amino acids long. V was trimmed by 6 bases and J by 0 bases, leaving 12 bases between them. The CDR3 nucleotides are TGTGCCAGCAGGTCCCCGCGTACCTCTGGGGCCAACGTCCTGACTTTC. Its protein product is CASRSPRTSGANVLTF.

The J gene is TRBJ1-2, the V gene TRBV9; weak D call: TRBD1 (5 bases). The germline V and J ends were trimmed by 3 bases and 4 bases, with 10 bases remaining between them. CDR1 and CDR2 from the germline V gene are SGDLS and YYNGEE. The CDR3 spans 13 residues. The CDR3 DNA reads as TGTGCCAGCAGCGGACAGTCCTCCTATGGCTACACCTTC. The encoded protein is CASSGQSSYGYTF.

The genes are TRBV19 and TRBJ1-5; tentative D call: TRBD1 (6 bases). The CDR3 spans 15 residues. The V and J ends lost 1 base and 5 bases respectively, with 12 bases between them. The germline V gene encodes CDR1 LNHDA and CDR2 SQIVND (reference sequence). The CDR3 sequence is CASSIAEGGYQPQHF. The CDR3 DNA reads TGTGCCAGTAGTATAGCGGAAGGGGGTTATCAGCCCCAGCATTTT.

This clone is a singleton in its sample. The chain couples TRBV19 to TRBJ1-5; perhaps TRBD1 as D (5 bases). This CDR3 is built from 14 residues. V shed 8 bases and J shed 0 bases, with 11 bases lying between them. CDR1 and CDR2 (germline): LNHDA, SQIVND (reference sequence). The CDR3, as DNA: TGTGCCAGTGGGGCGGACTATAGCAATCAGCCCCAGCATTTT. Translating it yields CASGADYSNQPQHF. The full variable domain, completed using reference TRBV19 and TRBJ1-5, is DGGITQSPKYLFRKEGQNVTLSCEQNLNHDAMYWYRQDPGQGLRLIYYSQIVNDFQKGDIAEGYSVSREKKESFPLTVTSAQKNPTAFYLCASGADYSNQPQHFGDGTRLSIL.

The chain links TRBV25-1 to TRBJ1-3; perhaps TRBD1 as D (5 bases). The CDR3 extends over 17 amino acids. The V and J ends lost 10 bases and 3 bases respectively, with 25 bases between them. Germline-derived CDR1 and CDR2 are MGHDK and SYGVNS. CDR3 in amino acids: CAKPIRASDRYGNTIYF. CDR3 coding DNA: TGTGCCAAACCAATCAGGGCTTCAGATAGGTATGGAAACACCATATATTTT. The full variable domain, in which reference TRBV25-1 and TRBJ1-3 provide the parts outside the CDR3, is EADIYQTPRYLVIGTGKKITLECSQTMGHDKMYWYQQDPGMELHLIHYSYGVNSTEKGDLSSESTVSRIRTEHFPLTLESARPSHTSQYLCAKPIRASDRYGNTIYFGEGSWLTVV.

The V and J genes are TRBV18 and TRBJ1-3; D is unresolved. Germline CDR1 KGHSH, CDR2 LQKENI. V was shortened by 6 bases and J by 0 bases, with 9 bases between the two germline ends. This CDR3 is 14 amino acids long. This CDR3 is CASSTQRSGNTIYF. The CDR3, as DNA: TGTGCCAGCTCGACCCAACGCTCTGGAAACACCATATATTTT.

The rearrangement joins TRBV11-3 to TRBJ1-1; no reliable D call. Trimming stripped 4 bases from V and 0 bases from J, with 12 bases between. Germline V CDR1 and CDR2: SGHNT, YENEEA. The CDR3 is made up of 15 amino acids. In DNA, the CDR3 is TGTGCCAGCAGCTGGGCAGGATTCATGAACACTGAAGCTTTCTTT. It is translated as CASSWAGFMNTEAFF.

A few counts support this clone. The chain recombines TRBV19 with TRBJ2-3; 10 bases are a match to TRBD2. CDR1 and CDR2 from the germline V gene are LNHDA and SQIVND (reference sequence). J lost 4 bases, V lost 4 bases, and 2 bases had no gene match. The CDR3 length is 14 residues. The CDR3 region has the DNA TGTGCCAGTAGTACTAGCGGGAGATCAGATACGCAGTATTTT. As protein: CASSTSGRSDTQYF.

Only one count was recorded for this clone. This chain connects TRBV7-9 to TRBJ1-2; D remains ambiguous. The V gene's germline CDR1 is SEHNR and CDR2 FQNEAQ (reference sequence). The CDR3 extends over 14 amino acids. The V end lost 5 bases, the J end lost 2 bases, and 12 bases lay between the germline ends. The CDR3 DNA follows: TGTGCCAGCAGCCGGGCCGCGCTGAACTATGGCTACACCTTC. Residues: CASSRAALNYGYTF. Using reference TRBV7-9 and TRBJ1-2 for the parts outside the CDR3, the full variable domain is DTGVSQNPRHKITKRGQNVTFRCDPISEHNRLYWYRQTLGQGPEFLTYFQNEAQLEKSRLLSDRFSAERPKGSFSTLEIQRTEQGDSAMYLCASSRAALNYGYTFGSGTRLTVV.

The rearrangement joins TRBV6-1 to TRBJ1-1; D ambiguous. This CDR3 is built from 15 residues. With 9 bases removed from V and 1 base from J, the gap between germline ends came to 18 bases. Germline V gene sequence: CDR1 MNHNS, CDR2 SASEGT. CDR3 sequence reads: CASRKTPASNTEAFF. CDR3 in DNA: TGTGCCAGTCGGAAGACACCAGCTTCGAACACTGAAGCTTTCTTT.

The chain links TRBV6-5 to TRBJ2-7; TRBD1 might be the D (6 bases). CDR3 length: 15 amino acids. The germline V and J ends were trimmed by 0 bases and 2 bases, with 11 bases remaining between them. Per germline, CDR1 MNHEY and CDR2 SVGAGI. The CDR3 region is CASSYSRGTPYEQYV. Here the CDR3 DNA reads TGTGCCAGCAGTTACTCGAGGGGGACCCCCTACGAGCAGTACGTC.

J is TRBJ2-7 and V is TRBV5-1; 7 positions agree with TRBD1. The V segment lost 4 bases and the J segment 3 bases; nucleotides outside the gene matches: 10. The CDR3 is made up of 15 amino acids. CDR1 is SGHRS, CDR2 YFSETQ, per germline. CDR3 in DNA: TGCGCCAGCAGCCGTACCGGGACAGAAGACTACGAGCAGTACTTC. It translates to CASSRTGTEDYEQYF.

The V and J genes are TRBV5-1 and TRBJ2-2, with D hard to call. The V gene lost 4 bases and the J gene lost 2 bases, with 9 bases spanning the gap. This CDR3 has 14 residues. The germline CDR1 and CDR2 sequences are SGHRS and YFSETQ. The CDR3 protein is CASSRASNTGELFF. In DNA form, the CDR3 reads TGCGCCAGCAGCAGGGCCAGTAACACCGGGGAGCTGTTTTTT. The full variable domain, with the rest looked up from reference TRBV5-1 and TRBJ2-2, is KAGVTQTPRYLIKTRGQQVTLSCSPISGHRSVSWYQQTPGQGLQFLFEYFSETQRNKGNFPGRFSGRQFSNSRSEMNVSTLELGDSALYLCASSRASNTGELFFGEGSRLTVL.

The gene calls are TRBV27 and TRBJ2-3, with D perhaps TRBD1 or TRBD2 (6 bases each). This CDR3 region has 16 residues. Trimming cost V 1 base and J 1 base, with 12 bases left between them. Germline V gene sequence: CDR1 MNHEY, CDR2 SMNVEV (reference sequence). The CDR3 is CASSLLGGLGTDTQYF. As DNA, the CDR3 is TGTGCCAGCAGTTTATTAGGGGGGTTGGGCACAGATACGCAGTATTTT.

The gene calls are TRBV5-4 and TRBJ2-2, with D unresolved. This CDR3 contains 13 residues. The germline V and J ends were trimmed by 0 bases and 3 bases, with 3 bases remaining between them. From germline, CDR1 is SGHNT and CDR2 YYREEE (reference sequence). The CDR3 loop is CASSLAHTGELFF. The CDR3 nucleotides read TGTGCCAGCAGCTTGGCGCACACCGGGGAGCTGTTTTTT.

The chain combines TRBV11-2 with TRBJ1-2; D is unclear. V shed 2 bases and J shed 3 bases, with 7 bases lying between them. CDR3 length equals 13 residues. In germline, CDR1 is SGHAT, CDR2 FQNNGV. DNA of the CDR3: TGTGCCAGCAGCTTACAGGCTTACTATGGCTACACCTTC. It is translated as CASSLQAYYGYTF.

The chain joins TRBV5-4 to TRBJ2-3; a possible D gene is TRBD1 (6 bases). Deletions cut 2 bases from V and 3 bases from J, with 10 bases between. Germline-derived CDR1 and CDR2 are SGHNT and YYREEE (reference sequence). The CDR3 covers 14 residues. CDR3 DNA: TGTGCCAGCAGCTTTGGGGGCAGGACAGATACGCAGTATTTT. As protein: CASSFGGRTDTQYF. The full variable domain, rest sourced from reference TRBV5-4 and TRBJ2-3, is ETGVTQSPTHLIKTRGQQVTLRCSSQSGHNTVSWYQQALGQGPQFIFQYYREEENGRGNFPPRFSGLQFPNYSSELNVNALELDDSALYLCASSFGGRTDTQYFGPGTRLTVL.

The chain carries TRBV6-6 and TRBJ1-5; 7 bases are a match to TRBD1. V was clipped by 4 bases and J by 6 bases; unmatched bases: 3. Germline loops: CDR1 MNHNY, CDR2 SVGAGI (reference sequence). The CDR3 length is 13 residues. Here the CDR3 reads CASSLQGSQPQHF. CDR3 nucleotide sequence: TGTGCCAGCAGTTTACAGGGGAGTCAGCCCCAGCATTTT.

The chain is built from TRBV30 and TRBJ1-3, with 7 bases identical to TRBD1. Trimming cost V 5 bases and J 0 bases; bases outside gene matches: 4. The CDR3 is 14 amino acids. CDR1 and CDR2 from the germline V gene are GTSNPN and SVGIG (reference sequence). This CDR3 is CAWGQESSGNTIYF. DNA of the CDR3: TGTGCCTGGGGACAGGAGTCCTCTGGAAACACCATATATTTT.

V usage is TRBV29-1 and J usage is TRBJ1-1; D unclear. This CDR3 contains 12 residues. Germline CDR1 reads SQVTM; CDR2 reads ANQGSEA. Trimming shortened V by 5 bases and J by 2 bases, and 9 bases separated the two germline ends. The CDR3 reads CSVKRGNTEAFF. The DNA for the CDR3 is TGCAGCGTTAAACGGGGAAACACTGAAGCTTTCTTT.

This clone turned up a few times. The genes are TRBV5-1 and TRBJ2-1; D perhaps matches TRBD1 (5 bases). Trimming shortened V by 7 bases and J by 8 bases, and 10 bases separated the two germline ends. CDR3 length: 11 residues. Germline assignment: CDR1 SGHRS and CDR2 YFSETQ. The CDR3 here is CASGAFDEQFF. In nucleotides, the CDR3 is TGCGCCAGCGGGGCGTTCGATGAGCAGTTCTTC.